This T cell receptor (beta chain) was identified during a study of a mutant IDH1 vaccine in newly diagnosed glioma. The table came from immunoSEQ multiplex PCR; TCRdb's copy has only in-frame clones and leaves some out. This table has roughly 42,000 clones, approximately 83% appearing once. Time point meaning: week 5, during vaccination. Doses comprised 300 ug of mutant IDH1 20-mer peptide each, plus topical imiquimod. About this clone: Its target is not known.

Germline V gene data show CDR1 as LNHDA and CDR2 as SQIVND (reference sequence). Trimming took 7 bases from V and 0 from J, leaving 7 bases between them. This CDR3 has 13 residues. The TCR was taken from a man in his forties or fifties with glioma. The chain has TRBV19 and TRBJ2-1; D perhaps matches TRBD1 (5 bases). The sample in question was PBMCs, obtained from a glioma patient whose treatment included an IDH1 peptide vaccine. Here the CDR3 reads CASMGRSYNEQFF. Written as DNA, the CDR3 is TGTGCCAGTATGGGGCGCTCCTACAATGAGCAGTTCTTC.